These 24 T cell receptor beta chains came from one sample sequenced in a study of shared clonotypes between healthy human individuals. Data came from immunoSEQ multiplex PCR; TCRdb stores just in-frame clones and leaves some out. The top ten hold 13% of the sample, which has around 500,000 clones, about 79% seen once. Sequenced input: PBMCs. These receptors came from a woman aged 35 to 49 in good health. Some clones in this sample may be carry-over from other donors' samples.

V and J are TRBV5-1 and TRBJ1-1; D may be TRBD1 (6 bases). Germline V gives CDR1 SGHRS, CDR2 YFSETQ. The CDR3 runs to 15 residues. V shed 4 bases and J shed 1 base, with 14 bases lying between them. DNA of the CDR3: TGCGCCAGCAGCAGCATATGGGGACAGAACACTGAAGCTTTCTTT. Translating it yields CASSSIWGQNTEAFF.

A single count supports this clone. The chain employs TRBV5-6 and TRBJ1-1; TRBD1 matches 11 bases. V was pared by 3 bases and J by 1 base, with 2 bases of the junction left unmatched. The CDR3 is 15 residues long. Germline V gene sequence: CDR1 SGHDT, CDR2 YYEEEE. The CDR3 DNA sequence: TGTGCCAGCAGCTGGGGGACAGGGGGGAACACTGAAGCTTTCTTT. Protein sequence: CASSWGTGGNTEAFF. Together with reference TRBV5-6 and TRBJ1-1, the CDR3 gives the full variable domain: DAGVTQSPTHLIKTRGQQVTLRCSPKSGHDTVSWYQQALGQGPQFIFQYYEEEERQRGNFPDRFSGHQFPNYSSELNVNALLLGDSALYLCASSWGTGGNTEAFFGQGTRLTVV.

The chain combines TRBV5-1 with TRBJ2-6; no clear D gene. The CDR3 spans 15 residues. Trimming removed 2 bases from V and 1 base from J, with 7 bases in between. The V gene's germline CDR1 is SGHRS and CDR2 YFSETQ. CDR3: CASSLSYSGANVLTF. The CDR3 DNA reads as TGCGCCAGCAGCTTATCGTATTCTGGGGCCAACGTCCTGACTTTC.

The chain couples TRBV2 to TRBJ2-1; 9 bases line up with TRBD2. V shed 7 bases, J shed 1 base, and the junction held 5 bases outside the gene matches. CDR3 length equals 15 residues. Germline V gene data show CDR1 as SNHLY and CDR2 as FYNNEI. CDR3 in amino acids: CASILAGRSYNEQFF. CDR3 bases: TGTGCCAGCATTCTAGCGGGAAGGTCCTACAATGAGCAGTTCTTC.

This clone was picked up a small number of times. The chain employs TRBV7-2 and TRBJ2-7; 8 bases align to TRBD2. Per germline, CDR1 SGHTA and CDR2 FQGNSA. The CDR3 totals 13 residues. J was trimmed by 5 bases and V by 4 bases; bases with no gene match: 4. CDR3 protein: CASSYRTSNEQYF. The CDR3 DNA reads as TGTGCCAGCAGCTACCGGACTAGCAACGAGCAGTACTTC.

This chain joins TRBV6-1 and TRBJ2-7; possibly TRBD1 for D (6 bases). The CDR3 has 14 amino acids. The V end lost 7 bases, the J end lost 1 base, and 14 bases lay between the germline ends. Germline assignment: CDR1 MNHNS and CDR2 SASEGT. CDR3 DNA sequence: TGTGCCAGCAATGTCCCAACAGGGTCCTACGAGCAGTACTTC. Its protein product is CASNVPTGSYEQYF.

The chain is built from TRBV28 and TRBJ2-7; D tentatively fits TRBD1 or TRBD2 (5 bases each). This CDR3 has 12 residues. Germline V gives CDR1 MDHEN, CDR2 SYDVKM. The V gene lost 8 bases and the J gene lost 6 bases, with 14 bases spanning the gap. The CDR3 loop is CASGTHEVEQYF. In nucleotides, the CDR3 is TGTGCCAGCGGGACCCACGAGGTCGAGCAGTACTTC.

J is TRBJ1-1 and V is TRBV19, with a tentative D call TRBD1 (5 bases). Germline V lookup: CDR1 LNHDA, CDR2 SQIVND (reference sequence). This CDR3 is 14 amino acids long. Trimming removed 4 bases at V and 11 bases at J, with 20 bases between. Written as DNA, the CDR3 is TGTGCCAGTAGTACCGCTACATCACAGGTTTGGGCTTTCTTT. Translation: CASSTATSQVWAFF.

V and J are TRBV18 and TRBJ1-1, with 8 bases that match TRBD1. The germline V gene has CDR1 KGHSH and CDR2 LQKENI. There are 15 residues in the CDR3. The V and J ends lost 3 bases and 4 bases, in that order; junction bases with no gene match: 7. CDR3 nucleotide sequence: TGTGCCAGCTCACCCCGGACAGGGAGGAGCACTGAAGCTTTCTTT. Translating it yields CASSPRTGRSTEAFF. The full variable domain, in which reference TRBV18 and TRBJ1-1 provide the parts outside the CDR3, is NAGVMQNPRHLVRRRGQEARLRCSPMKGHSHVYWYRQLPEEGLKFMVYLQKENIIDESGMPKERFSAEFPKEGPSILRIQQVVRGDSAAYFCASSPRTGRSTEAFFGQGTRLTVV.

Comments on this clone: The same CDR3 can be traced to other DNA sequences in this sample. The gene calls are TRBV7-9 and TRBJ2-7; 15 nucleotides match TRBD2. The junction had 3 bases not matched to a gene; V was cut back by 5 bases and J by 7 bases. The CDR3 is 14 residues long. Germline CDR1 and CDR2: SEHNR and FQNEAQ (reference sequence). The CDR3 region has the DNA TGTGCCAGCAGCCAGGGACTAGCGGGAGGTGAGCAGTACTTC. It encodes CASSQGLAGGEQYF.

Here the CDR3 reads CASSTFTGVPSGNTIYF. The DNA for the CDR3 is TGTGCCAGCTCAACCTTCACCGGGGTGCCCTCTGGAAACACCATATATTTT. This chain uses TRBV18 with TRBJ1-3; D gene unclear. The CDR3 runs to 17 residues. V was cut by 5 bases and J by 0 bases, with 17 bases left in between. Germline V CDR1 and CDR2: KGHSH, LQKENI. Complete variable domain (other parts from reference TRBV18 and TRBJ1-3): NAGVMQNPRHLVRRRGQEARLRCSPMKGHSHVYWYRQLPEEGLKFMVYLQKENIIDESGMPKERFSAEFPKEGPSILRIQQVVRGDSAAYFCASSTFTGVPSGNTIYFGEGSWLTVV.

The CDR3 DNA is TGTGCCAGCAGCTTAGGTTCCAGGGGCCCTGGCTACACCTTC. This gives the protein CASSLGSRGPGYTF. This chain joins TRBV7-2 and TRBJ1-2; tentative D call: TRBD1 (6 bases). The CDR3 has 14 amino acids. Germline V gene sequence: CDR1 SGHTA, CDR2 FQGNSA. Between the trimmed V and J ends, which lost 1 base and 7 bases, there was a span of 13 bases.

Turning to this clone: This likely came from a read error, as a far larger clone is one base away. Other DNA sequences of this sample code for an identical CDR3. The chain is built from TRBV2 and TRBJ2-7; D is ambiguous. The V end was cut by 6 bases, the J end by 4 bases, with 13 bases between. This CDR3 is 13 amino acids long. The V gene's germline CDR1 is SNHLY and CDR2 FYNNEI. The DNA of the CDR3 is TGTGCCAGCAGCGATAGGCAACCTTACGAGCAGTACTTC. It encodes CASSDRQPYEQYF.

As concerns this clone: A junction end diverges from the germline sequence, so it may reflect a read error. CDR3: CASSLVIRPYEQCF. The CDR3 DNA follows: TGTGCCAGCAGCTTAGTAATCAGACCCTACGAGCAGTGCTTC. The chain joins TRBV11-2 to TRBJ2-7; D gene ambiguous. Germline V gives CDR1 SGHAT, CDR2 FQNNGV. The CDR3 has 14 amino acids.

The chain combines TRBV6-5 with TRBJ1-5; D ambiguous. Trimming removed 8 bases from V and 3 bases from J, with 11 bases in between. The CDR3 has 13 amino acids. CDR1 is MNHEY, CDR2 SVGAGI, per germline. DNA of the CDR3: TGTGCCAGCTCGAGGCAGGTCAATCAGCCCCAGCATTTT. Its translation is CASSRQVNQPQHF.

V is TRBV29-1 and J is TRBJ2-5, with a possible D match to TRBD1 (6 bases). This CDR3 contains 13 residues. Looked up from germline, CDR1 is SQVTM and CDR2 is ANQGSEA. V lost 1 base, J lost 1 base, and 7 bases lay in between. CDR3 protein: CSVEGGPQETQYF. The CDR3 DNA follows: TGCAGCGTTGAAGGGGGGCCCCAAGAGACCCAGTACTTC. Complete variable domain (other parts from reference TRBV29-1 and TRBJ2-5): SAVISQKPSRDICQRGTSLTIQCQVDSQVTMMFWYRQQPGQSLTLIATANQGSEATYESGFVIDKFPISRPNLTFSTLTVSNMSPEDSSIYLCSVEGGPQETQYFGPGTRLLVL.

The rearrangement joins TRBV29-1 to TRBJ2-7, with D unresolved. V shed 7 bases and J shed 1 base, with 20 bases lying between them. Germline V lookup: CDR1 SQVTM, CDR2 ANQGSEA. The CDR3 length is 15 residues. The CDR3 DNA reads TGCAGCGCTAGAAACAACGATAAGCGATCCTACGAGCAGTACTTC. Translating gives CSARNNDKRSYEQYF.

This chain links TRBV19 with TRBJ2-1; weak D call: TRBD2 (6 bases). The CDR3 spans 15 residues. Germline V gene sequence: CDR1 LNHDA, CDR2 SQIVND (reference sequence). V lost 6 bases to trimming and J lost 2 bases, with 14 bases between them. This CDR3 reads CASRAVGGAYNEQFF. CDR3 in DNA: TGTGCCAGTAGGGCCGTGGGGGGAGCCTACAATGAGCAGTTCTTC.

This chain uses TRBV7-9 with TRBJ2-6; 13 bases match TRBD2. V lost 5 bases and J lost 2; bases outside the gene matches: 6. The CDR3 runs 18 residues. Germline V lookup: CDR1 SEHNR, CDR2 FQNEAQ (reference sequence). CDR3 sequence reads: CASSPGLAGPPGANVLTF. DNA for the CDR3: TGTGCCAGCAGCCCGGGACTAGCGGGACCCCCTGGGGCCAACGTCCTGACTTTC.

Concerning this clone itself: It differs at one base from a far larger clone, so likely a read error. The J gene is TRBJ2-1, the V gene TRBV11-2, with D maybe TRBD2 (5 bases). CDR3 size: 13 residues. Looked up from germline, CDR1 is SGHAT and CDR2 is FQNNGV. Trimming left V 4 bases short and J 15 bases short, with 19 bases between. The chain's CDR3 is CASSSNPMGGRFF. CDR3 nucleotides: TGTGCCAGCAGCTCCAACCCAATGGGCGGGCGGTTCTTC.

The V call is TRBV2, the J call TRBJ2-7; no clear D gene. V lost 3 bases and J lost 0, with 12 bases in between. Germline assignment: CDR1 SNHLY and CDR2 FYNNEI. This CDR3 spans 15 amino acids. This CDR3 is CASSDPDSLSYEQYF. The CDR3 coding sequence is TGTGCCAGCAGTGATCCCGATTCTCTCTCCTACGAGCAGTACTTC.

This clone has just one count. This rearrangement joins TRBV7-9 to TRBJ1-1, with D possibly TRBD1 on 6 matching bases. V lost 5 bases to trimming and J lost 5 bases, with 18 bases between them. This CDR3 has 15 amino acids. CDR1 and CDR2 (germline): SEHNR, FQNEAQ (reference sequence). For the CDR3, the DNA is TGTGCCAGCAGCCTGTCGGCAGGGGCTGGAACTGAAGCTTTCTTT. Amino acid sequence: CASSLSAGAGTEAFF.

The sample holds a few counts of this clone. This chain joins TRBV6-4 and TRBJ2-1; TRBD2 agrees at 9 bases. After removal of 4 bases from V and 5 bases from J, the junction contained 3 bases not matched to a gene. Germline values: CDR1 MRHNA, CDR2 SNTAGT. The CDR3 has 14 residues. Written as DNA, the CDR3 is TGTGCCAGCAGTGTTGCGGGAGGGGACAATGAGCAGTTCTTC. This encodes CASSVAGGDNEQFF.

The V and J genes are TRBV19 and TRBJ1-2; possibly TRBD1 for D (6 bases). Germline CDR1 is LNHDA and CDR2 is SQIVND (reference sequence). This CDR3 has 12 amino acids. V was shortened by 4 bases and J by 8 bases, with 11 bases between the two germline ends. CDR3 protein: CASSTQQGGYTF. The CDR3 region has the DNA TGTGCCAGTAGTACACAACAGGGCGGCTACACCTTC.